One TCR beta chain is described in this entry. This sample is drawn from a study of blood T cell repertoires in COVID-19. On the study more broadly: Donors in the United States, Italy and Spain gave samples during acute or convalescent COVID-19. PBMCs, B-cell-depleted T cells, or T cells provided the cDNA or gDNA that made up the material.

The CDR3 runs to 15 residues. V was cut by 3 bases and J by 5 bases, with 16 bases left in between. Germline V CDR1 and CDR2: LGHDT, YNNKEL (reference sequence). Original analysis: The authors estimated nucleated cell counts from reference gene primer amplification. Here immunoSEQ multiplex PCR was the method, and the copy in TCRdb shows in-frame clones only, minus some. V and J calls and clone size are those listed in that table; D and trimming were worked out from the DNA. The sample lists some 240,000 clones; around 90% were seen once. This clonotype originated in a man aged 55 to 69 who had recovered from COVID-19. J is TRBJ2-5 and V is TRBV3-1 (or the pseudogene TRBV3-2), with D possibly being TRBD1 (5 bases). The material sequenced was peripheral blood. The CDR3 DNA reads as TGTGCCAGCAGCCAGAAGGGGCCTGGAGTCGAGACCCAGTACTTC. Amino acid sequence: CASSQKGPGVETQYF.